Reported below is one T cell receptor (beta chain). Its antigen is undetermined. Using the 5' RACE reads, TCRdb records one entry per CDR3 protein without DNA. This table holds hundreds of thousands of distinct CDR3 sequences. This sample was taken from a study of monozygotic twins with inflammatory bowel disease. Total RNA was isolated from whole blood without T cell sorting. Study observations and caveats: Among IBD patients, fewer clonotypes were shared with others than among healthy twins, especially with disease activity. Background noise in patient repertoires may stem from differing immunosuppressive treatments.

Sequenced sample: blood. This sequence originates from a human donor with ulcerative colitis or Crohn's disease, or a healthy co-twin of an affected twin (not recorded which).

CDR3 amino acids: CASSSLTGREDGYTF. The chain is built from TRBV12-3 or TRBV12-4 and TRBJ1-2; TCRdb selects TRBD1, and the lack of DNA leaves this call unchecked. CDR3 size: 15 residues.